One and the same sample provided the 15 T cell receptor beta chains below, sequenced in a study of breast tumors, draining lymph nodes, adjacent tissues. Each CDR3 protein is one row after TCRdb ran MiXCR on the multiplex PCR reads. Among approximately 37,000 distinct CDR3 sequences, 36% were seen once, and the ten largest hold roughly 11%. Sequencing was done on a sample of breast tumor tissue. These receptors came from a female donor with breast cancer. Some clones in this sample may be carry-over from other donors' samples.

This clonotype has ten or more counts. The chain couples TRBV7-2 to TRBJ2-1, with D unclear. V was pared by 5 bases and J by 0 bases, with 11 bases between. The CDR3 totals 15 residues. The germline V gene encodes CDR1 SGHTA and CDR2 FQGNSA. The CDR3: CASSRPWGSYNEQFF. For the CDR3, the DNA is TGTGCCAGCAGCAGGCCTTGGGGCTCCTACAATGAGCAGTTCTTC.

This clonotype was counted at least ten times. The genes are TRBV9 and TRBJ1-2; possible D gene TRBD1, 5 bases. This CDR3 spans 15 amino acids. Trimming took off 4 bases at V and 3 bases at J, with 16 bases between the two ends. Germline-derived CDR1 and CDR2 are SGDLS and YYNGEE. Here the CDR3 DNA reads TGTGCCAGCAGCTCTCGGGGGAGGGGTGACTATGGCTACACCTTC. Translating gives CASSSRGRGDYGYTF.

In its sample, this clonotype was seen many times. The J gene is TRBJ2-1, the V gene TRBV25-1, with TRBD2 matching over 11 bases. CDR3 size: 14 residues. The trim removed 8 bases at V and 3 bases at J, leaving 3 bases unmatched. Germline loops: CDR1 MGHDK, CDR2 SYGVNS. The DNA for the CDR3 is TGTGCCAGCCAACTAGCGGGAGACTACAATGAGCAGTTCTTC. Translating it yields CASQLAGDYNEQFF.

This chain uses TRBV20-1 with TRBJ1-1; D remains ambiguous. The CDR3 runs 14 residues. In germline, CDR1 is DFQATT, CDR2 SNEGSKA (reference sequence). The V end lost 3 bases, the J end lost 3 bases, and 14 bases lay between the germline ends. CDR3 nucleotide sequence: TGCAGTGCTAGTAAGTCGTCTGGGGACACTGAAGCTTTCTTT. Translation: CSASKSSGDTEAFF.

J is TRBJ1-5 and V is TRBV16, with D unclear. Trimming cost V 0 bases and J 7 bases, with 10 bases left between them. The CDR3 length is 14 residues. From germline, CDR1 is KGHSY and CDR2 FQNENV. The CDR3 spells CASSQSPAGQPQHF. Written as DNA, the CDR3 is TGTGCCAGCAGCCAATCCCCGGCCGGACAGCCCCAGCATTTT. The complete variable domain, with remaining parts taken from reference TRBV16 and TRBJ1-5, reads GEEVAQTPKHLVRGEGQKAKLYCAPIKGHSYVFWYQQVLKNEFKFLISFQNENVFDETGMPKERFSAKCLPNSPCSLEIQATKLEDSAVYFCASSQSPAGQPQHFGDGTRLSIL.

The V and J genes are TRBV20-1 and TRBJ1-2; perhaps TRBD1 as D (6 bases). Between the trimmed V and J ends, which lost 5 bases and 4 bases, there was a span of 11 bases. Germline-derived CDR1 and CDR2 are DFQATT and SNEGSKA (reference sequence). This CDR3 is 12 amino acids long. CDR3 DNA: TGCAGTGCTCCCCAACAGGGCTATGGCTACACCTTC. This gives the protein CSAPQQGYGYTF.

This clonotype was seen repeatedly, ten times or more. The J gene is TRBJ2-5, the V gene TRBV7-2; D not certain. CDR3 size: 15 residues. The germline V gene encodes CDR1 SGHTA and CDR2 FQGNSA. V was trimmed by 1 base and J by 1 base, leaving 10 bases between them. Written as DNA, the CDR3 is TGTGCCAGCAGCTTAGTAAGAAGGGTCCAAGAGACCCAGTACTTC. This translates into CASSLVRRVQETQYF.

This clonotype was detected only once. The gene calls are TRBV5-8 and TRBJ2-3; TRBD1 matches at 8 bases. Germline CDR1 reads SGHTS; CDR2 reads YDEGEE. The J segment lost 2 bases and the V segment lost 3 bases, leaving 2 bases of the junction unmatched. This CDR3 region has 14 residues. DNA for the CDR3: TGTGCCAGCAGCTCGGACAGGGCCACAGATACGCAGTATTTT. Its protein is CASSSDRATDTQYF.

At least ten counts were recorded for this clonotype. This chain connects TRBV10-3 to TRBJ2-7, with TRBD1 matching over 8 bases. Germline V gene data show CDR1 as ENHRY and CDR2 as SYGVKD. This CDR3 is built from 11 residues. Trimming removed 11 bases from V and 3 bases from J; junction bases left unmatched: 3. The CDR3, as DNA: TGTGCCTCGGGACAGGACTACGAGCAGTACTTC. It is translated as CASGQDYEQYF.

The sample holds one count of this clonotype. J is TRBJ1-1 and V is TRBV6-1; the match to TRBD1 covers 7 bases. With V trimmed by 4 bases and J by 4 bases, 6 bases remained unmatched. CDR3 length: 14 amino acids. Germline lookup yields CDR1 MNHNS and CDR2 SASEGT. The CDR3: CASSVTGRGTEAFF. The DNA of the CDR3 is TGTGCCAGCAGTGTGACAGGGCGAGGCACTGAAGCTTTCTTT.

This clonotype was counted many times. CDR3 region: CASRRQSTDTQYF. CDR3 in DNA: TGTGCCAGCAGGCGACAGAGCACAGATACGCAGTATTTT. This chain links TRBV6-5 with TRBJ2-3; maybe TRBD1 (5 bases). This CDR3 has 13 amino acids. V lost 6 bases, J lost 0 bases, and 7 bases lay in between. CDR1 and CDR2 from the germline V gene are MNHEY and SVGAGI.

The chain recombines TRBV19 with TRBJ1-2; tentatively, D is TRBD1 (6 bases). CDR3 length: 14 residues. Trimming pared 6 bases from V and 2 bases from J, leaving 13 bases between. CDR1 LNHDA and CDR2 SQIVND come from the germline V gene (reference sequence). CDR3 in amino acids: CASRGEGGNYGYTF. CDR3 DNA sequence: TGTGCCAGTAGAGGAGAGGGGGGCAACTATGGCTACACCTTC.

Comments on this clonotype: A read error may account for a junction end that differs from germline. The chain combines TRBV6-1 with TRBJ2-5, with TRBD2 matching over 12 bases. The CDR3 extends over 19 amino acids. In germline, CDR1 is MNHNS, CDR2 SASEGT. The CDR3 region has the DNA TGTGCCAGCAGTGAATCGATCCCCTCGCTAGCGGGAGGGGAGGAGACCCGGTACTTC. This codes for CASSESIPSLAGGEETRYF.

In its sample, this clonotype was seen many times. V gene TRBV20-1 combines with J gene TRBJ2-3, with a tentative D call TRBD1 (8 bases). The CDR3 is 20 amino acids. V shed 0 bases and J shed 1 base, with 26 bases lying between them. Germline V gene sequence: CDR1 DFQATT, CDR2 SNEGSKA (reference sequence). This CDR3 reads CSARDPQGGGPTPGTDTQYF. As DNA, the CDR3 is TGCAGTGCTAGAGACCCACAGGGGGGGGGACCCACTCCGGGCACAGATACGCAGTATTTT.

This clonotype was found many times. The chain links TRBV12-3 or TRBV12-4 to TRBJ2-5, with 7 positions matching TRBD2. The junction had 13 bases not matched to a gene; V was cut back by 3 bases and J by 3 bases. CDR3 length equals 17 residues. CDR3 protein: CASSFSSASSGKETQYF. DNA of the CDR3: TGTGCCAGCAGTTTCTCGTCAGCCTCTAGCGGAAAAGAGACCCAGTACTTC.